Described below is a single TCR beta chain sequence and its context. The sample is drawn from a study of immune evolution from preneoplasia to lung adenocarcinoma. V gave up 3 bases and J gave up 5 bases, with 14 bases separating them. This CDR3 comprises 15 residues. The germline V gene encodes CDR1 SGHVS and CDR2 FQNEAQ. Profiling relied on immunoSEQ multiplex PCR, and the TCRdb table lists in-frame clones only, not all of them. Among about 7,900 clones listed, about three quarters were seen once. Sequenced: FFPE adjacent normal lung tissue. The sequence was collected from a person aged 70 to 80 with lung adenocarcinoma. The V gene is TRBV7-8, the J gene TRBJ2-1, with a possible D match to TRBD2 (6 bases). CDR3 loop: CASSLAGSRHNEQFF. The CDR3 bases are TGTGCCAGCAGCTTGGCCGGGAGTAGGCACAATGAGCAGTTCTTC.